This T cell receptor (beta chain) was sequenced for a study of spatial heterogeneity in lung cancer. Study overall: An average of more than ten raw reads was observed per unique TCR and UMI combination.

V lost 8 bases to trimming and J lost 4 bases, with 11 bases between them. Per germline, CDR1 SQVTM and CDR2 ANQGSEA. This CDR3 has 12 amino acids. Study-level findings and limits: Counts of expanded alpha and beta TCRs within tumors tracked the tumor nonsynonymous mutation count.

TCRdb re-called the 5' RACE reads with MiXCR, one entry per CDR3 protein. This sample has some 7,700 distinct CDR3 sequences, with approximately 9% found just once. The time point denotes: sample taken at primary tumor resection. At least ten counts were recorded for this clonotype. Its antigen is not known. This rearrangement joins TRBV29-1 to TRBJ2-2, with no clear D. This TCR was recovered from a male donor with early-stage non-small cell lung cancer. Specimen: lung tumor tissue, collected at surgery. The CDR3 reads CSIRRRTGELFF. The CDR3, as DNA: TGCAGCATCAGACGGCGCACCGGGGAGCTGTTTTTT.